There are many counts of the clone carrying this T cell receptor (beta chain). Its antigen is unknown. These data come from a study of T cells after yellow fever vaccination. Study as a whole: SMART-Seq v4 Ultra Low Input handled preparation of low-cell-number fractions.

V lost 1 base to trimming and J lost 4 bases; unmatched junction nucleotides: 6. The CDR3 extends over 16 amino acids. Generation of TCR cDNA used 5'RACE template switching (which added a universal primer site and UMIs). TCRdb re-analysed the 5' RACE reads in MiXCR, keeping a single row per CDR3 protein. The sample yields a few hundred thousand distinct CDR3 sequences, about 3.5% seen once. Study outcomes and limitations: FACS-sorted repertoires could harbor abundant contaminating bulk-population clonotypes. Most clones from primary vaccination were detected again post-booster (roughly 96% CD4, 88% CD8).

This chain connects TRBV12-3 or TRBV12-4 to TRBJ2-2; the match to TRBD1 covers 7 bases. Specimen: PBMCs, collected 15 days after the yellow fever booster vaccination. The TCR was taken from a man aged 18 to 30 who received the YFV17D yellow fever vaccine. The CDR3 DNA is TGTGCCAGCAGTTTAGTCCACAGGGGCGGCACCGGGGAGCTGTTTTTT. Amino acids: CASSLVHRGGTGELFF.